This T cell receptor (beta chain) was obtained from a study of blood T cell repertoires in COVID-19. Trimming at V came to 4 bases and at J to 1 base, leaving 9 bases not matched to a gene. Germline V gives CDR1 SGDLS, CDR2 YYNGEE. CDR3 size: 18 residues. This table comes from immunoSEQ multiplex PCR, and its TCRdb copy is limited to in-frame clones, with some not included. The sample includes more than 200,000 clones, about 86% of them seen just once. The chain links TRBV9 to TRBJ2-3; TRBD2 agrees at 13 bases. The sequenced sample was peripheral blood. This TCR derives from a man in his thirties or forties with active or convalescent COVID-19. CDR3 in amino acids: CASSPRLAGGSRTDTQYF. The CDR3 DNA reads TGTGCCAGCAGCCCACGACTAGCGGGGGGCTCCCGCACAGATACGCAGTATTTT.